Listed here are 30 T cell receptor beta chains from one sample, sequenced in a study of long-term antiretroviral therapy in people with HIV. Samples were assayed with immunoSEQ v3.0 at survey level. Using immunoSEQ multiplex PCR, the repertoire was profiled, and TCRdb retains in-frame clones only, with some absent. Among 15,000 or so clones listed, less than 85% were seen once. Sequenced material: unsorted PBMCs, taken at the start of antiretroviral therapy. Receptor source: a man aged 25-40 years with HIV.

V usage is TRBV7-2 and J usage is TRBJ2-3, with 8 bases matching TRBD1. The CDR3 is made up of 15 amino acids. CDR1 and CDR2 from the germline V gene are SGHTA and FQGNSA. V trimming: 1 base; J trimming: 6 bases; junction bases outside the gene matches: 6. The CDR3 sequence is CASSLGTGPRDTQYF. In nucleotides, the CDR3 is TGTGCCAGCAGCTTAGGGACAGGGCCCCGTGATACGCAGTATTTT.

The rearrangement joins TRBV6-6 to TRBJ2-1; TRBD2 matches 10 bases. The CDR3 is made up of 13 amino acids. J lost 8 bases, V lost 4 bases, and 2 bases had no gene match. CDR1 and CDR2 from the germline V gene are MNHNY and SVGAGI (reference sequence). CDR3 in DNA: TGTGCCAGCAGTTCCGGGACTAGCGATGAGCAGTTCTTC. It yields the protein CASSSGTSDEQFF.

J is TRBJ2-3 and V is TRBV5-4; 13 bases are shared with TRBD2. V lost 4 bases and J lost 8; bases outside the gene matches: 13. This CDR3 region has 17 residues. The germline CDR1 and CDR2 sequences are SGHNT and YYREEE (reference sequence). The CDR3 DNA is TGTGCCAGCAGCCCATCCGGACTAGCGGGAGTACTAGTTACGCAGTATTTT. Amino acid sequence: CASSPSGLAGVLVTQYF.

This clone turned up a few times. This chain joins TRBV30 and TRBJ2-1; maybe TRBD2 (6 bases). The CDR3 is 12 amino acids. The germline CDR1 and CDR2 sequences are GTSNPN and SVGIG (reference sequence). With 5 bases removed from V and 6 bases from J, the gap between germline ends came to 11 bases. In nucleotides, the CDR3 is TGTGCCTGGGGCCCCGGGGGCAATGAGCAGTTCTTC. Amino acids: CAWGPGGNEQFF. The whole variable domain, remainder taken from reference TRBV30 and TRBJ2-1, is SQTIHQWPATLVQPVGSPLSLECTVEGTSNPNLYWYRQAAGRGLQLLFYSVGIGQISSEVPQNLSASRPQDRQFILSSKKLLLSDSGFYLCAWGPGGNEQFFGPGTRLTVL.

This clone came up once. The genes are TRBV9 and TRBJ2-3; 15 bases match TRBD2. The ends lost 0 bases at V and 5 bases at J; junction bases unmatched: 7. Germline CDR1 and CDR2: SGDLS and YYNGEE. This CDR3 region has 18 residues. Written as DNA, the CDR3 is TGTGCCAGCAGCGTAGTCGCCGGACTAGCGGGAGGGGTAGATACGCAGTATTTT. Amino acids: CASSVVAGLAGGVDTQYF.

The chain combines TRBV5-1 with TRBJ2-7, with D perhaps given as TRBD1 or TRBD2 (5 bases each). The CDR3 contains 13 residues. The germline gives CDR1 SGHRS, CDR2 YFSETQ. Between the trimmed V and J ends, which lost 4 bases and 3 bases, there was a span of 11 bases. The CDR3 reads CASSTGPNYEQYF. The DNA of the CDR3 is TGCGCCAGCAGCACGGGACCGAACTACGAGCAGTACTTC.

In this sample, this clone turned up once. The rearrangement uses TRBV5-6 and TRBJ1-1; D is ambiguous. The length of the CDR3 is 15 residues. The V gene lost 4 bases and the J gene lost 0 bases, with 13 bases spanning the gap. Germline loops: CDR1 SGHDT, CDR2 YYEEEE. The CDR3 spells CASSPLEFLNTEAFF. CDR3 DNA: TGTGCCAGCAGCCCCCTAGAGTTTTTGAACACTGAAGCTTTCTTT.

The gene calls are TRBV4-3 and TRBJ1-4; D perhaps matches TRBD1 (6 bases). Deletions cut 4 bases from V and 8 bases from J, with 11 bases between. This CDR3 is 13 amino acids long. Germline CDR1 is LGHNA and CDR2 is YSLEER. The DNA for the CDR3 is TGCGCCAGCAGCCTCCGGGGGGCGGAAAAACTGTTTTTT. Encoded protein: CASSLRGAEKLFF.

The rearrangement links TRBV5-6 to TRBJ2-3; D remains unclear. The V gene's germline CDR1 is SGHDT and CDR2 YYEEEE. Trimming took 0 bases from V and 1 from J, leaving 12 bases between them. This CDR3 spans 16 amino acids. CDR3 sequence (DNA): TGTGCCAGCAGCTTGGCCGTCACCCTAGGCACAGATACGCAGTATTTT. Its protein is CASSLAVTLGTDTQYF.

The CDR3 DNA reads as TGCGCCAGCAGCCTCCTAAAGGGGGACACTGAAGCTTTCTTT. Its translation: CASSLLKGDTEAFF. V is TRBV4-1 and J is TRBJ1-1, with a weak D call TRBD1 (6 bases). Germline V lookup: CDR1 MGHRA, CDR2 YSYEKL. Trimming shortened V by 4 bases and J by 3 bases, and 12 bases separated the two germline ends. This CDR3 comprises 14 residues.

The chain joins TRBV19 to TRBJ2-7, with TRBD1 matching over 12 bases. V shed 7 bases and J 6 bases; nucleotides not matched to a gene: 7. The CDR3 spans 14 residues. Germline V gene lookup returns CDR1 LNHDA and CDR2 SQIVND (reference sequence). As DNA, the CDR3 is TGTGCCAGTACTCCTGGGACAGGGGGCTTCGAGCAGTACTTC. Protein sequence: CASTPGTGGFEQYF. The full variable domain, its missing parts supplied by reference TRBV19 and TRBJ2-7, is DGGITQSPKYLFRKEGQNVTLSCEQNLNHDAMYWYRQDPGQGLRLIYYSQIVNDFQKGDIAEGYSVSREKKESFPLTVTSAQKNPTAFYLCASTPGTGGFEQYFGPGTRLTVT.

The chain joins TRBV10-2 to TRBJ2-7; D is possibly TRBD1 (7 bases). This CDR3 contains 13 residues. CDR1 and CDR2 from the germline V gene are WSHSY and SAAADI. Trimming took off 6 bases at V and 2 bases at J, with 11 bases between the two ends. CDR3 DNA sequence: TGCGCCAGCAGAGGCAGGGGGGCCTACGAGCAGTACTTC. Translated: CASRGRGAYEQYF.

J is TRBJ2-4 and V is TRBV27, with TRBD1 as a possible D gene (5 bases). Germline-derived CDR1 and CDR2 are MNHEY and SMNVEV (reference sequence). This CDR3 has 13 amino acids. V shed 4 bases and J shed 5 bases, with 9 bases lying between them. DNA for the CDR3: TGTGCCAGCAGTTGGGCCAGGGAAAACATTCAGTACTTC. This codes for CASSWARENIQYF.

The chain recombines TRBV11-2 with TRBJ2-7; no clear D gene. Trimming cost V 2 bases and J 9 bases, with 17 bases left between them. The germline V gene has CDR1 SGHAT and CDR2 FQNNGV. The CDR3 totals 14 residues. CDR3 coding DNA: TGTGCCAGCAGCTTAAGAAGTGAGACATTAGGGCAGTACTTC. Translated, it gives CASSLRSETLGQYF.

V and J are TRBV11-2 and TRBJ2-5, with D unresolved. V lost 1 base, J lost 5 bases, and 14 bases lay in between. CDR1 is SGHAT, CDR2 FQNNGV, per germline. This CDR3 has 15 residues. CDR3 sequence (DNA): TGTGCCAGCAGCTTAGCGGCAGGCGTCGGGGAGACCCAGTACTTC. Translated, it gives CASSLAAGVGETQYF. Supplemented by reference TRBV11-2 and TRBJ2-5, the full variable domain reads EAGVAQSPRYKIIEKRQSVAFWCNPISGHATLYWYQQILGQGPKLLIQFQNNGVVDDSQLPKDRFSAERLKGVDSTLKIQPAKLEDSAVYLCASSLAAGVGETQYFGPGTRLLVL.

The V gene is TRBV10-3, the J gene TRBJ2-2, with D unresolved. The CDR3 has 15 amino acids. In germline, CDR1 is ENHRY, CDR2 SYGVKD. Trimming cost V 6 bases and J 2 bases, with 13 bases left between them. CDR3 protein: CAISSPLRNTGELFF. The CDR3 nucleotides are TGTGCCATCAGCTCCCCTCTTCGCAACACCGGGGAGCTGTTTTTT.

The rearrangement uses TRBV5-5 and TRBJ2-7; tentatively, D is TRBD1 (5 bases). CDR1 and CDR2 (germline): SGHKS, YYEKEE (reference sequence). Trimming stripped 2 bases from V and 2 bases from J, with 17 bases between. The CDR3 covers 16 residues. CDR3 region: CASSLGEDTSAYEQYF. CDR3 sequence (DNA): TGTGCCAGCAGCTTAGGTGAGGACACCTCAGCCTACGAGCAGTACTTC.

This chain connects TRBV6-5 to TRBJ1-1, with a weak D call TRBD1 (6 bases). CDR1 is MNHEY, CDR2 SVGAGI, per germline. V was trimmed by 8 bases and J by 0 bases, leaving 13 bases between them. The CDR3 covers 14 residues. The CDR3 coding sequence is TGTGCCAGCCTGACAGGTTTCATGAACACTGAAGCTTTCTTT. Its translation is CASLTGFMNTEAFF.

The V gene is TRBV5-1, the J gene TRBJ1-5; D unresolved. The CDR3 covers 16 residues. The V gene lost 1 base and the J gene lost 0 bases, with 11 bases spanning the gap. Germline CDR1 SGHRS, CDR2 YFSETQ. CDR3 in DNA: TGCGCCAGCAGCTTGAGTGGGTCCTATAGCAATCAGCCCCAGCATTTT. Translated: CASSLSGSYSNQPQHF.

The CDR3 DNA follows: TGTGCCACCAGCAGAGACAGGGGTTGGACTGAAGCTTTCTTT. It encodes CATSRDRGWTEAFF. This chain joins TRBV15 and TRBJ1-1; a weak D match, TRBD1 (6 bases). Germline loops: CDR1 LNHNV, CDR2 YYDKDF (reference sequence). The CDR3 spans 14 residues. The V and J ends lost 0 bases and 5 bases respectively, with 10 bases between them.

This clone came up once. The rearrangement links TRBV4-3 to TRBJ2-1; 7 bases match TRBD1. The ends lost 3 bases at V and 1 base at J; junction bases unmatched: 9. The CDR3 covers 17 residues. Germline CDR1 reads LGHNA; CDR2 reads YSLEER. The CDR3 reads CASSHDRDTGSYNEQFF. The CDR3 DNA follows: TGCGCCAGCAGCCATGACAGGGATACAGGGTCCTACAATGAGCAGTTCTTC.

This clone was seen a few times. The V and J genes are TRBV18 and TRBJ2-7, with 7 bases identical to TRBD1. The CDR3 spans 15 residues. Trimming at V came to 6 bases and at J to 3 bases, leaving 11 bases not matched to a gene. Looked up from germline, CDR1 is KGHSH and CDR2 is LQKENI. CDR3 nucleotide sequence: TGTGCCAGCTCCCCTAGACAGGGAAGGGTCTACGAGCAGTACTTC. Translated: CASSPRQGRVYEQYF.

In this sample, this clone turned up once. The chain couples TRBV18 to TRBJ1-4; D is possibly TRBD1 (5 bases). The V end lost 2 bases, the J end lost 0 bases, and 13 bases lay between the germline ends. Germline-derived CDR1 and CDR2 are KGHSH and LQKENI. There are 17 residues in the CDR3. CDR3 sequence reads: CASSPMGRSTTNEKLFF. In DNA form, the CDR3 reads TGTGCCAGCTCACCAATGGGACGGAGTACAACTAATGAAAAACTGTTTTTT.

The rearrangement links TRBV5-4 to TRBJ2-5; the D is unclear. Deletions cut 2 bases from V and 3 bases from J, with 8 bases between. The V gene's germline CDR1 is SGHNT and CDR2 YYREEE (reference sequence). This CDR3 is 13 amino acids long. The CDR3: CASSFGREETQYF. The CDR3 DNA follows: TGTGCCAGCAGCTTTGGCAGAGAAGAGACCCAGTACTTC.

The V call is TRBV29-1, the J call TRBJ2-1; the D is unclear. Germline-derived CDR1 and CDR2 are SQVTM and ANQGSEA. Trimming took 4 bases from V and 1 from J, leaving 11 bases between them. The length of the CDR3 is 14 residues. CDR3 DNA sequence: TGCAGCGTTGCTATTCGGAAGTCCTACAATGAGCAGTTCTTC. As protein: CSVAIRKSYNEQFF.

V and J are TRBV5-4 and TRBJ2-7, with 9 nucleotides matching TRBD2. V lost 4 bases, J lost 7 bases, and 12 bases stayed unmatched. Per germline, CDR1 SGHNT and CDR2 YYREEE (reference sequence). The CDR3 length is 15 residues. The CDR3 reads CASSPAGAGGEEQYF. CDR3 in DNA: TGTGCCAGCAGCCCTGCGGGGGCGGGAGGGGAAGAGCAGTACTTC.

This chain links TRBV15 with TRBJ1-2; D call uncertain. V was shortened by 6 bases and J by 0 bases, with 14 bases between the two germline ends. There are 15 residues in the CDR3. Per germline, CDR1 LNHNV and CDR2 YYDKDF (reference sequence). CDR3 in amino acids: CATRDSGLPNYGYTF. CDR3 DNA sequence: TGTGCCACCAGGGACTCTGGGCTACCTAACTATGGCTACACCTTC.

This clone was counted once. The J gene is TRBJ2-3, the V gene TRBV11-3, with D unresolved. Germline V gene data show CDR1 as SGHNT and CDR2 as YENEEA. Between the trimmed V and J ends, which lost 4 bases and 2 bases, there was a span of 16 bases. The CDR3 contains 16 residues. The CDR3 DNA follows: TGTGCCAGCAGCTCTGGATACTTTCCCGACACAGATACGCAGTATTTT. Translated: CASSSGYFPDTDTQYF.

The rearrangement joins TRBV7-2 to TRBJ2-2; 7 nucleotides match TRBD2. J gave up 7 bases and V 5 bases, and 7 bases lay outside the gene matches. Germline CDR1 is SGHTA and CDR2 is FQGNSA. This CDR3 comprises 14 residues. The CDR3 DNA reads TGTGCCAGCAGCCAAGGGAGGGTCGGCGGGGAGCTGTTTTTT. Its translation: CASSQGRVGGELFF.

V and J are TRBV4-1 and TRBJ1-4; 9 bases line up with TRBD1. This CDR3 has 19 residues. From germline, CDR1 is MGHRA and CDR2 YSYEKL. After removal of 2 bases from V and 0 bases from J, the junction contained 10 bases not matched to a gene. DNA for the CDR3: TGCGCCAGCAGCCAACTGGGGGGGGGACAGGGCTCAACTAATGAAAAACTGTTTTTT. Amino acids: CASSQLGGGQGSTNEKLFF.